The source of this T cell receptor beta chain is a study of control samples from healthy donors and cancer patients. Germline V CDR1 and CDR2: SGHNT, YYREEE (reference sequence). Trimming cost V 3 bases and J 1 base, with 10 bases left between them. This CDR3 has 14 residues. TCRdb keeps only in-frame clones here, not all; method: immunoSEQ multiplex PCR. The data show about 150,000 clones, 91% seen once. This rearrangement joins TRBV5-4 to TRBJ2-5; D possibly corresponds to TRBD1 (6 bases). This receptor was obtained from a woman between 40 and 50 years old in good health. The sample was blood. The CDR3, as DNA: TGTGCCAGCAGCTCCACAGGGAGCCAAGAGACCCAGTACTTC. This gives the protein CASSSTGSQETQYF.